This T cell receptor (beta chain) was sequenced for a study of Graves' ophthalmopathy and Graves' hyperthyroidism. About the study: Peripheral blood was gathered at first diagnosis, ahead of any treatment whatsoever.

Transcripts of RNA were the source for amplifying TCR beta CDR3 regions. A first-round RT-PCR used HTBI primers, followed by a second-round multiplex PCR. One entry per CDR3 protein results from TCRdb running MiXCR on the multiplex PCR reads. The sample includes about 700,000 distinct CDR3 sequences, 35% to 45% of them seen just once. The CDR3 totals 11 residues. V was cut by 3 bases and J by 11 bases, with 8 bases left in between. The germline CDR1 and CDR2 sequences are SEHNR and FQNEAQ (reference sequence). If patients had other autoimmune diseases, uncontrolled infections, pregnancy or lactation, they were excluded.

Sequencing was performed on peripheral blood. The rearrangement uses TRBV7-9 and TRBJ1-5; tentative D call: TRBD1 (5 bases). The receptor was derived from an adult man with Graves' ophthalmopathy. DNA of the CDR3: TGTGCCAGCAGCTTGTCGGGGGCCCAGCATTTT. Encoded protein: CASSLSGAQHF.